Listed below are T cell receptor beta chains from one sample, sequenced in a study of T cell repertoires in cytomegalovirus infection. TCRdb passed the reads through MiXCR, listing each CDR3 protein once. Found here are about 260,000 distinct CDR3 sequences, roughly an eighth of them singletons; the top ten hold 8.5% to 10%. The sample consisted of PBMCs. These receptors were taken from a human donor in good health (CMV status not recorded). Some clones in this sample may be carry-over from other donors' samples. CDR3s include the opening cysteine and the closing phenylalanine or tryptophan. A D gene is named only where the DNA matches it firmly. Clone sizes are given selectively: once, few, many, or a class where the clone is expanded.

many TRBJ2-2 - TRBV7-3 TGTGCCAGCAGCCAGGGCCGGCGGGGGAACACCGGGGAGCTGTTTTTT CASSQGRRGNTGELFF
few TRBJ1-4 - TRBV10-3 TGTGCCATCAGTGTCCAGGCGGAGGAAAAACTGTTTTTT CAISVQAEEKLFF
many TRBJ2-3 TRBD1 TRBV7-8 TGTGCCAGCACCAGGGACAGGGGGTCAGATACGCAGTATTTT CASTRDRGSDTQYF
many TRBJ2-3 TRBD2 TRBV5-6 TGTGCCAGCAGCTCCGTTATTGAAGCGGGAAGCGCAGATACGCAGTATTTT CASSSVIEAGSADTQYF
few TRBJ2-5 TRBD1 TRBV29-1 TGCAGCGTTGAAGATCAGGGGGTGAAGACCCAGTACTTC CSVEDQGVKTQYF
many TRBJ1-1 TRBD1 TRBV11-2 TGTGCCAGCAGCTTAGTAATAGGGACAGGGAACACTGAAGCTTTCTTT CASSLVIGTGNTEAFF
few TRBJ2-7 TRBD2 TRBV20-1 TGCAGTGCCAGATCCTACGGGCGAGGGCGTCTAGCGGACTACGAGCAGTACTTC CSARSYGRGRLADYEQYF
many TRBJ1-1 - TRBV12-3/TRBV12-4 TGTGCCAGCAGCCGGGACATCAACCCTGGCACTGAAGCTTTCTTT CASSRDINPGTEAFF
many TRBJ2-7 TRBD2 TRBV28 TGTGCCAGTCGGACTAGCGGATACAGCTACGAGCAGTACTTC CASRTSGYSYEQYF
many TRBJ2-1 - TRBV28 TGTGCCAGCAGTTTGCTAGCTACTGGGCCTTACAATGAGCAGTTCTTC CASSLLATGPYNEQFF
few TRBJ2-2 TRBD2 TRBV5-5 TGTGCCAGCAGCTCAATAATAAGCGGGATCAGGCCCGGGGAGCTGTTTTTT CASSSIISGIRPGELFF
few TRBJ1-2 - TRBV12-3/TRBV12-4 TGTGCCAGCAGTACCCCCCCGGGCCGCCTGGGGTATGGCTACACCTTC CASSTPPGRLGYGYTF
- TRBJ2-1 - TRBV5-4 TGTGCCAGCAGCTCTACAGAATCCAATGAGCAGTTCTTC CASSSTESNEQFF
- TRBJ2-7 - TRBV20-1 TGCAGTGCTAGAGGGGGGGAACCCTACGAGCAGTACTTC CSARGGEPYEQYF
many TRBJ1-1 - TRBV7-2 TGTGCCAGCAGCTTTGGGCCCATGAACACTGAAGCTTTCTTT CASSFGPMNTEAFF
once TRBJ1-1 - TRBV29-1 TGCAGCGTTCGAGGGGGGGCCGGACATTTGAACACTGAAGCTTTCTTT CSVRGGAGHLNTEAFF
many TRBJ1-2 - TRBV7-3 TGTGCCAGCAGCCCAGCTTACTCCAGCTATGGCTACACCTTC CASSPAYSSYGYTF
- TRBJ1-2 TRBD1 TRBV20-1 TGCAGTACCGCCCCGAGGACAGGCGGACATGGCTACACCTTC CSTAPRTGGHGYTF